This T cell receptor beta chain was sequenced in a study of identical twins. Through template switching, a universal primer site was introduced, and the cDNA contained unique molecular identifiers. One entry per CDR3 protein results from TCRdb running MiXCR on the 5' RACE reads. The sample records roughly 350,000 distinct CDR3 sequences, approximately 10% being singletons. This clonotype was counted ten times or more. What it binds is not known. Study-wide points: Model-predicted out-of-frame TCR alpha sharing fell below observed values in monozygotic twins. Cord blood's abundant beta clonotypes had fewer insertions, unlike memory repertoires.

Healthy Caucasians were all of the donors. The clonotype comes from a woman aged 45-59 years in good health. Specimen: naive T cells sorted from blood.

CDR3 DNA: TGCGCCAGCAGCTTAGAACCGACAGCTGAGCAGTTCTTC. Translation: CASSLEPTAEQFF. This chain connects TRBV5-1 to TRBJ2-1; D possibly corresponds to TRBD1 (5 bases). Looked up from germline, CDR1 is SGHRS and CDR2 is YFSETQ. The CDR3 is 13 residues long. V was clipped by 2 bases and J by 9 bases, with 12 bases between them.